The 16 T cell receptor beta chains given below trace back to one sample, sequenced in a study of cytomegalovirus exposure and HLA in healthy donors. Data came from immunoSEQ multiplex PCR; TCRdb stores just in-frame clones and leaves some out. Of hundreds of thousands of clones in the sample, roughly 88% were seen once. The specimen was PBMCs. These TCRs come from a woman under 30 in good health and CMV-seronegative.

The chain uses TRBV4-1 and TRBJ2-7, with TRBD2 matching over 10 bases. With 0 bases clipped from V and 2 bases from J, the junction kept 7 bases outside the gene matches. CDR3 length: 17 amino acids. Per the germline V gene, CDR1 is MGHRA and CDR2 is YSYEKL. The CDR3 DNA follows: TGCGCCAGCAGCCAAGAACAAGGGACTAGCGTGGCCTACGAGCAGTACTTC. The encoded protein is CASSQEQGTSVAYEQYF.

The V and J genes are TRBV28 and TRBJ2-5, with 7 bases matching TRBD1. The ends lost 4 bases at V and 5 bases at J; junction bases unmatched: 10. The CDR3 loop spans 15 amino acids. Germline values: CDR1 MDHEN, CDR2 SYDVKM. The CDR3 loop is CASSSRGSWVETQYF. The CDR3 DNA follows: TGTGCCAGCAGTTCCAGGGGGTCATGGGTGGAGACCCAGTACTTC.

The gene calls are TRBV2 and TRBJ2-5, with D tentatively TRBD2 (6 bases). The V gene lost 1 base and the J gene lost 5 bases, with 11 bases spanning the gap. In germline, CDR1 is SNHLY, CDR2 FYNNEI. The CDR3 spans 14 residues. The chain's CDR3 is CASSEGGGIETQYF. The CDR3 coding sequence is TGTGCCAGCAGTGAAGGTGGGGGGATCGAGACCCAGTACTTC.

The chain is built from TRBV2 and TRBJ2-1; a weak D match, TRBD2 (5 bases). V was clipped by 7 bases and J by 0 bases, with 10 bases between them. The CDR3 is 14 residues long. The germline V gene encodes CDR1 SNHLY and CDR2 FYNNEI. The CDR3: CASKRRSSYNEQFF. The CDR3 DNA is TGTGCCAGCAAACGGAGGAGCTCCTACAATGAGCAGTTCTTC.

The rearrangement links TRBV4-3 to TRBJ2-5; 9 bases line up with TRBD1. The CDR3 has 16 amino acids. Germline V gene lookup returns CDR1 LGHNA and CDR2 YSLEER. Trimming cost V 0 bases and J 9 bases; bases outside gene matches: 11. The CDR3 DNA follows: TGCGCCAGCAGCCAAGATCAAGGGACAGGGAAATCTCCCCAGTACTTC. As protein: CASSQDQGTGKSPQYF.

J is TRBJ1-5 and V is TRBV27; the D gene is possibly TRBD1 (6 bases). Between the trimmed V and J ends, which lost 4 bases and 7 bases, there was a span of 11 bases. Germline V gene lookup returns CDR1 MNHEY and CDR2 SMNVEV (reference sequence). CDR3 length equals 13 residues. The CDR3 DNA sequence: TGTGCCAGCAGTTCAGGGGCCTGGCAGCCCCAGCATTTT. Translation gives CASSSGAWQPQHF.

The V and J genes are TRBV23-1 and TRBJ2-7; possibly TRBD1 for D (5 bases). TRBV23-1 is an ORF, with its function uncertain. This CDR3 spans 17 amino acids. V was trimmed by 2 bases and J by 3 bases, leaving 20 bases between them. This CDR3 reads CASSQPPRQPGYYEQYF. The CDR3 DNA follows: TGCGCCAGCAGTCAACCTCCCAGACAGCCCGGCTACTACGAGCAGTACTTC.

V and J are TRBV14 and TRBJ2-7, with TRBD1 matching 9 bases. Germline CDR1 SGHDN, CDR2 FVKESK. The V and J ends lost 2 bases and 5 bases, in that order; junction bases with no gene match: 4. The CDR3 has 14 amino acids. The CDR3 protein is CASSQWDRVDEQYF. The CDR3 nucleotides are TGTGCCAGCAGCCAATGGGACAGGGTAGACGAGCAGTACTTC. Together with reference TRBV14 and TRBJ2-7, the CDR3 gives the full variable domain: EAGVTQFPSHSVIEKGQTVTLRCDPISGHDNLYWYRRVMGKEIKFLLHFVKESKQDESGMPNNRFLAERTGGTYSTLKVQPAELEDSGVYFCASSQWDRVDEQYFGPGTRLTVT.

The chain employs TRBV5-1 and TRBJ2-7; 8 positions agree with TRBD2. The V segment lost 0 bases and the J segment 7 bases; nucleotides outside the gene matches: 9. CDR1 is SGHRS, CDR2 YFSETQ, per germline. The CDR3 totals 15 residues. In DNA form, the CDR3 reads TGCGCCAGCAGCTTGGCGGGAGGGCCCGTGGGGGAGCAGTACTTC. Amino acid sequence: CASSLAGGPVGEQYF. Full variable domain (outside the CDR3, taken from reference TRBV5-1 and TRBJ2-7): KAGVTQTPRYLIKTRGQQVTLSCSPISGHRSVSWYQQTPGQGLQFLFEYFSETQRNKGNFPGRFSGRQFSNSRSEMNVSTLELGDSALYLCASSLAGGPVGEQYFGPGTRLTVT.

The chain combines TRBV7-6 with TRBJ1-1; the D gene is possibly TRBD1 (5 bases). Germline CDR1 SGHVS, CDR2 FNYEAQ. Trimming took 5 bases from V and 1 from J, leaving 20 bases between them. The length of the CDR3 is 17 residues. The CDR3 reads CASSPRTNPTENTEAFF. In nucleotides, the CDR3 is TGTGCCAGCAGCCCAAGGACCAACCCGACAGAGAACACTGAAGCTTTCTTT.

The CDR3 loop reads CASSQESGYGDEQFF. The CDR3 DNA follows: TGCGCCAGCAGCCAAGAAAGTGGGTACGGGGATGAGCAGTTCTTC. The chain is built from TRBV4-1 and TRBJ2-1; TRBD2 might be the D (5 bases). Trimming took 0 bases from V and 8 from J, leaving 14 bases between them. Germline V gene sequence: CDR1 MGHRA, CDR2 YSYEKL. The CDR3 has 15 amino acids.

The chain carries TRBV10-1 and TRBJ2-7; 8 bases match TRBD2. CDR3 size: 14 residues. Germline CDR1 and CDR2: WNHNN and SYGVQD (reference sequence). J gave up 6 bases and V 4 bases, and 8 bases lay outside the gene matches. CDR3 region: CASSAPGGALEQYF. In DNA form, the CDR3 reads TGCGCCAGCAGTGCTCCCGGGGGGGCCCTCGAGCAGTACTTC.

The chain couples TRBV28 to TRBJ1-2; no reliable D call. The CDR3 runs 15 residues. Germline V gene data show CDR1 as MDHEN and CDR2 as SYDVKM. V gave up 5 bases and J gave up 2 bases, with 15 bases separating them. CDR3 nucleotide sequence: TGTGCCAGCAGTCTTACACTCTCGGGGAACTATGGCTACACCTTC. Residues: CASSLTLSGNYGYTF.

Turning to this clone: This specimen includes other DNA sequences encoding the same CDR3. The rearrangement joins TRBV6-1 to TRBJ1-2; 8 nucleotides agree with TRBD1. CDR1 is MNHNS, CDR2 SASEGT, per germline. There are 14 residues in the CDR3. The V gene end was trimmed by 1 base and the J gene end by 2 bases; junction bases not matched to a gene: 0. For the CDR3, the DNA is TGTGCCAGCAGTGAAGACAGGGGGAACTATGGCTACACCTTC. Amino acid sequence: CASSEDRGNYGYTF.

The rearrangement joins TRBV7-3 to TRBJ2-5; 8 nucleotides align to TRBD2. Germline V CDR1 and CDR2: SGHTA, FQGTGA. There are 14 residues in the CDR3. V gave up 5 bases and J gave up 2 bases; unmatched junction bases: 4. CDR3 amino acids: CASSLSGMQETQYF. Here the CDR3 DNA reads TGTGCCAGCAGCCTTAGCGGGATGCAAGAGACCCAGTACTTC.

The chain combines TRBV18 with TRBJ1-5; the match to TRBD1 covers 7 bases. Unmatched junction bases numbered 8, after V lost 4 bases and J lost 2 bases. This CDR3 is 16 amino acids long. Germline CDR1 and CDR2: KGHSH and LQKENI. CDR3: CASSLENRGGNQPQHF. DNA of the CDR3: TGTGCCAGCTCACTAGAAAACAGGGGAGGCAATCAGCCCCAGCATTTT.